The present T cell receptor (beta chain) was sequenced within a study of T-cell memory formation after mild COVID-19. Study conclusions and caveats: Second-wave clones with a day 37 peak had unconfirmed SARS-CoV-2 specificity. Pre-infection memory showed some responding clones, and this suggested that cross-reactive memory joined. Among contracting clones, CD4+ were mainly CM/EM and CD8+ enriched in EMRA. A second wave expanding day 15 to 37 was CD4+-biased; contracting clones were balanced.

TCRdb independently ran MiXCR on the 5' RACE reads; one entry per CDR3 protein. The sample includes around 410,000 distinct CDR3 sequences, about 25% of them seen just once. To note about this clonotype: Antigen: not known.

Sample: PBMCs or a T cell subset sorted from them (not recorded which). This receptor was identified in an adult woman who had mild COVID-19 (a few samples of this study predate the infection). Cell type and time point are not known.

The CDR3 coding sequence is TGTGCCAGCAGACGACAGTTAACTAATGAAAAACTGTTTTTT. This sequence encodes CASRRQLTNEKLFF. The chain employs TRBV12-3 or TRBV12-4 and TRBJ1-4; weak D call: TRBD1 (5 bases). This CDR3 is built from 14 residues. V was shortened by 6 bases and J by 1 base, with 9 bases between the two germline ends.